This T cell receptor (beta chain) was documented in a study of blood T cells in healthy people across ages. Study results and limitations: Calculation of diversity from one million T cells yielded estimates considered to be underestimates. Age showed a roughly linear inverse relationship with TCR beta diversity per million T cells.

As to this clonotype: The antigen is unknown.

Trimming took 0 bases from V and 10 from J, leaving 14 bases between them. Germline CDR1 MNHEY, CDR2 SMNVEV (reference sequence). This CDR3 has 14 residues. PCR was performed a second time for about 7 to 12 cycles using a sample-barcoded 5' primer and a J-beta primer mix. A template-switch adaptor that had 12 random nucleotides put a tag on each cDNA molecule. From the 5' RACE reads, TCRdb called clonotypes with MiXCR, one entry per CDR3 protein. Here the sample spans fewer than 1,000,000 distinct CDR3 sequences, 40% to 50% being singletons. What was sequenced was blood. The sequence was obtained from a man in his 60s in good health. The chain recombines TRBV27 with TRBJ2-3; D is possibly TRBD2 (6 bases). The CDR3 here is CASSLSWGDTPQYF. CDR3 DNA: TGTGCCAGCAGTTTATCTTGGGGGGATACCCCGCAGTATTTT.